This entry lists 11 T cell receptor beta chains sequenced from one sample in a study of T cells after yellow fever vaccination. TCRdb passed the 5' RACE reads through MiXCR, listing each CDR3 protein once. The data show hundreds of thousands of distinct CDR3 sequences, roughly 12% seen once. This specimen was PBMCs, taken on the day of the yellow fever booster vaccination. These receptors originate from a man aged 25 to 45 who received the YFV17D yellow fever vaccine.

This chain uses TRBV7-2 with TRBJ1-2; D is undetermined. This CDR3 is 15 amino acids long. Germline V gene sequence: CDR1 SGHTA, CDR2 FQGNSA. V lost 2 bases to trimming and J lost 3 bases, with 13 bases between them. The CDR3 sequence is CASSLRPVTYYGYTF. In nucleotides, the CDR3 is TGTGCCAGCAGCTTACGCCCGGTTACATACTATGGCTACACCTTC.

This clonotype was counted at least ten times. V is TRBV12-3 or TRBV12-4 and J is TRBJ2-1; 11 nucleotides align to TRBD2. Trimming at V came to 5 bases and at J to 6 bases, leaving 6 bases not matched to a gene. The CDR3 covers 15 residues. Here the CDR3 reads CASSRGLAVVNEQFF. Written as DNA, the CDR3 is TGTGCCAGCAGTCGGGGACTAGCGGTCGTCAATGAGCAGTTCTTC.

This clonotype came up a few times. The chain has TRBV30 and TRBJ1-2; D is unclear. The CDR3 spans 10 residues. CDR1 is GTSNPN, CDR2 SVGIG, per germline (reference sequence). V was shortened by 8 bases and J by 4 bases, with 8 bases between the two germline ends. The CDR3 nucleotides are TGTGCCGTGAGTGGCTATGGCTACACCTTC. This sequence encodes CAVSGYGYTF. The full variable domain, rest sourced from reference TRBV30 and TRBJ1-2, is SQTIHQWPATLVQPVGSPLSLECTVEGTSNPNLYWYRQAAGRGLQLLFYSVGIGQISSEVPQNLSASRPQDRQFILSSKKLLLSDSGFYLCAVSGYGYTFGSGTRLTVV.

This clonotype has a handful of counts. In DNA form, the CDR3 reads TGTGCCAGTAGGACTAGCGGCGTGGAGACCCAGTACTTC. Translating gives CASRTSGVETQYF. V is TRBV19 and J is TRBJ2-5; 9 bases map to TRBD2. With V trimmed by 6 bases and J by 5 bases, 4 bases remained unmatched. The CDR3 has 13 amino acids. CDR1 and CDR2 (germline): LNHDA, SQIVND (reference sequence).

This clonotype occurred a few times. J is TRBJ2-5 and V is TRBV12-3 or TRBV12-4; D ambiguous. Trimming shortened V by 3 bases and J by 2 bases, and 10 bases separated the two germline ends. The CDR3 runs 14 residues. The DNA for the CDR3 is TGTGCCAGCAGTTTGGATGGGCCTCAAGAGACCCAGTACTTC. The encoded protein is CASSLDGPQETQYF.

This clonotype was observed a handful of times. The chain couples TRBV20-1 to TRBJ2-5; 9 bases agree with TRBD2. The CDR3 is 16 residues long. CDR1 and CDR2 (germline): DFQATT, SNEGSKA (reference sequence). Germline trimming cut 3 bases from V and 4 bases from J; bases unmatched to any gene: 12. The CDR3 spells CSARGVAGVTTETQYF. In DNA, the CDR3 is TGCAGTGCTAGGGGGGTAGCGGGAGTAACCACAGAGACCCAGTACTTC.

There are a few counts of this clonotype. This sequence joins TRBV30 and TRBJ2-2; TRBD2 matches 8 bases. This CDR3 region has 17 residues. The germline gives CDR1 GTSNPN, CDR2 SVGIG (reference sequence). The J segment lost 1 base and the V segment lost 0 bases, leaving 7 bases of the junction unmatched. For the CDR3, the DNA is TGTGCCTGGAGTGTACTCCGAGCGGGGGAGAACACCGGGGAGCTGTTTTTT. Translation gives CAWSVLRAGENTGELFF.

The sample holds a few counts of this clonotype. The rearrangement links TRBV5-1 to TRBJ2-2; D unresolved. The CDR3 consists of 16 residues. Germline loops: CDR1 SGHRS, CDR2 YFSETQ. V lost 4 bases, J lost 1 base, and 14 bases lay in between. CDR3 nucleotide sequence: TGCGCCAGCAGCCCCCGGACGTCGTGGAACACCGGGGAGCTGTTTTTT. Its translation is CASSPRTSWNTGELFF.

In its sample, this clonotype was seen many times. The chain combines TRBV6-2 or TRBV6-3 with TRBJ2-5; TRBD1 might be the D (5 bases). The germline gives CDR1 MNHEY, CDR2 SVGEGT. The CDR3 is 14 residues long. V was pared by 6 bases and J by 4 bases, with 15 bases between. The CDR3 protein is CASRNDNQGETQYF. CDR3 bases: TGTGCCAGCAGAAATGATAATCAGGGAGAGACCCAGTACTTC.

The CDR3: CASSTLTGRETQYF. CDR3 in DNA: TGTGCCAGTAGTACACTGACTGGTCGGGAGACCCAGTACTTC. The J gene is TRBJ2-5, the V gene TRBV19, with unresolved D. The CDR3 contains 14 residues. Per the germline V gene, CDR1 is LNHDA and CDR2 is SQIVND (reference sequence). V lost 4 bases, J lost 5 bases, and 14 bases lay in between.

The chain is built from TRBV19 and TRBJ2-7, with D unresolved. The ends were cut back, 1 base at V and 2 bases at J, with 12 bases in the middle. The CDR3 length is 15 residues. The germline V gene has CDR1 LNHDA and CDR2 SQIVND (reference sequence). For the CDR3, the DNA is TGTGCCAGTAGTATAGGCCAGACCATGCCCTACGAGCAGTACTTC. Encoded protein: CASSIGQTMPYEQYF.